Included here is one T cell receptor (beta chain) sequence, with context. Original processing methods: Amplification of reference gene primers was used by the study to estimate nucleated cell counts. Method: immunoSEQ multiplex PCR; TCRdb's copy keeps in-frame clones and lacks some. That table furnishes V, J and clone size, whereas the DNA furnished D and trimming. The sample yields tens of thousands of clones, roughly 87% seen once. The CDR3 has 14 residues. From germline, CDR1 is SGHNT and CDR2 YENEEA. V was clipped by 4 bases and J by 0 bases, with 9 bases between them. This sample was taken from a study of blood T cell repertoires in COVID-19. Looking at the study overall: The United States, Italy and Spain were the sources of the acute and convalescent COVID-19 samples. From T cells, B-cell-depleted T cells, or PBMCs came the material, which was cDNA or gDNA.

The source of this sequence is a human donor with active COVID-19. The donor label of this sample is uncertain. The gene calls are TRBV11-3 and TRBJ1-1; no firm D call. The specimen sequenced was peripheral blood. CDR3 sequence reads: CASSYGAVNTEAFF. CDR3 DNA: TGTGCCAGCAGCTACGGTGCGGTGAACACTGAAGCTTTCTTT.